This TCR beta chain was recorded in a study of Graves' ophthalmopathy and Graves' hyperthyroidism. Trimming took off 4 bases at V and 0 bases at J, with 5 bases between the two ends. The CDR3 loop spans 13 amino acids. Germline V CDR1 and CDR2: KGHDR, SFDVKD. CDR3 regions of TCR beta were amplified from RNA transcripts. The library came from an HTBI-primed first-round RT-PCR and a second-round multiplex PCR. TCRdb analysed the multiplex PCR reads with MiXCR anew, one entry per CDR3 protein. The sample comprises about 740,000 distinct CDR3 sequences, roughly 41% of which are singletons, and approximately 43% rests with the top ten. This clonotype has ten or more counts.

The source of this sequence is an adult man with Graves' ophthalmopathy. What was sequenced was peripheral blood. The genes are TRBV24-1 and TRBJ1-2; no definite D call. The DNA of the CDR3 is TGTGCCACCAGTGACGGAGCTAACTATGGCTACACCTTC. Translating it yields CATSDGANYGYTF.